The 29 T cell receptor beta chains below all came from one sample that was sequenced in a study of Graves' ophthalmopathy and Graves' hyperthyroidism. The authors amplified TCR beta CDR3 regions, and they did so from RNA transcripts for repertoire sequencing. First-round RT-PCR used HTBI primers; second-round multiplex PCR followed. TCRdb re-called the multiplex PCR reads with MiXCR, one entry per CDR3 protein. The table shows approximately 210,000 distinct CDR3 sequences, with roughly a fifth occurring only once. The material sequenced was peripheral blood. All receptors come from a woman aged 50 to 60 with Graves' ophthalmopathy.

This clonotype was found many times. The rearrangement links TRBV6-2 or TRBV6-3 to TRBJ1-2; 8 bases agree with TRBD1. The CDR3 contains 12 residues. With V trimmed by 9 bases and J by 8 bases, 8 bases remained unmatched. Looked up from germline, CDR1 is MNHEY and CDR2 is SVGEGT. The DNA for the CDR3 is TGTGCCAGTGGAGACAGGGGAAGGGGCTACACCTTC. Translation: CASGDRGRGYTF.

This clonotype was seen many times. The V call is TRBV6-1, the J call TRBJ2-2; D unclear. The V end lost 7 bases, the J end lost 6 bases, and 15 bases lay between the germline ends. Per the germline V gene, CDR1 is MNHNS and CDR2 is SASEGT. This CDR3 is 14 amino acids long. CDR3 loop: CASTWLFGPGELFF. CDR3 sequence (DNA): TGTGCCAGCACGTGGCTGTTTGGTCCCGGGGAGCTGTTTTTT.

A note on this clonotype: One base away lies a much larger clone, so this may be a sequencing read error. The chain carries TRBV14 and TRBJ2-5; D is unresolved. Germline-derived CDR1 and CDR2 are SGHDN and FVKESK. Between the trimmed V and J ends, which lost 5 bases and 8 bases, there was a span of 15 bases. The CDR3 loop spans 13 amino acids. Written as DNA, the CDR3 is TGTGCCAGCAGCGATCGGCCCCCAGGAACCCAGTACTTC. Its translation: CASSDRPPGTQYF.

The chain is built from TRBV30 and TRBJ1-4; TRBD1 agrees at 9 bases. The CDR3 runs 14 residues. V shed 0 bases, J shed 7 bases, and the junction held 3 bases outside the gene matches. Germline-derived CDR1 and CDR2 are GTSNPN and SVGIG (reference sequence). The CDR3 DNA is TGTGCCTGGAGTGTACAGGGGGCCGTTGAAAAACTGTTTTTT. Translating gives CAWSVQGAVEKLFF.

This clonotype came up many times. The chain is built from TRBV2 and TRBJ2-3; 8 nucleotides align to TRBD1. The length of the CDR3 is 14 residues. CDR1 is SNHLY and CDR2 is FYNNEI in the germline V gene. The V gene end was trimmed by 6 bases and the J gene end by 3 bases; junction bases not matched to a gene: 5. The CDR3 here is CASSPRTGTDTQYF. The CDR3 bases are TGTGCCAGCAGCCCCCGGACAGGGACAGATACGCAGTATTTT.

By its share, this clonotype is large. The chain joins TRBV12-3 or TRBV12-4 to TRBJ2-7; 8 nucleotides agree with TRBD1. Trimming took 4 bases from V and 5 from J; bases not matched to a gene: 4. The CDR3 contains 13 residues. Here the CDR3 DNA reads TGTGCCAGCAGTTGGGACAGGCGCAACGAGCAGTACTTC. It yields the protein CASSWDRRNEQYF.

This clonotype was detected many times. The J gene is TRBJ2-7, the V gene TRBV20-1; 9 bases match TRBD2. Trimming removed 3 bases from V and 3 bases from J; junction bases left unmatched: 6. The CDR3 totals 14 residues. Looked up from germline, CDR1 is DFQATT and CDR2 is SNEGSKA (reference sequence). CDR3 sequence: CSARAREGFYEQYF. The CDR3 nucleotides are TGCAGTGCTAGGGCGCGGGAGGGCTTCTACGAGCAGTACTTC.

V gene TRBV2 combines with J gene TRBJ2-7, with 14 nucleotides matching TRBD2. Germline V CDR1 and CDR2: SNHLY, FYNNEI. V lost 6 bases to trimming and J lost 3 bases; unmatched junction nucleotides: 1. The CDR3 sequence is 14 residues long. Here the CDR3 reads CASRGLAGVYEQYF. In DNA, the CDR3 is TGTGCCAGCAGGGGACTAGCGGGAGTCTACGAGCAGTACTTC.

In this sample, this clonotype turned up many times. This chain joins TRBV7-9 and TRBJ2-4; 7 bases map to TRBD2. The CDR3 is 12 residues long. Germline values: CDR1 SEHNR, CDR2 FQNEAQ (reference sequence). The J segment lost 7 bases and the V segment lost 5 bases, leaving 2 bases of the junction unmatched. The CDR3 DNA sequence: TGTGCCAGCAGCCCCGGGGGGAACATTCAGTACTTC. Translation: CASSPGGNIQYF.

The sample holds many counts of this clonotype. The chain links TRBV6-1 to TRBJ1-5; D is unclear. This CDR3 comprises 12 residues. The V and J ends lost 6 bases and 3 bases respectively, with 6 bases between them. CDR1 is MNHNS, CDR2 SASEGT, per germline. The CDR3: CASRTNNQPQHF. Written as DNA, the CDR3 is TGTGCCAGCAGAACCAACAATCAGCCCCAGCATTTT.

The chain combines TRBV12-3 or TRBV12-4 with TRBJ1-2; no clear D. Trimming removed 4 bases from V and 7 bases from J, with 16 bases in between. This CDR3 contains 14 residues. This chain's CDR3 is CASSSYQELSGYTF. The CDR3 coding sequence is TGTGCCAGCAGTTCCTACCAGGAGTTGAGTGGCTACACCTTC.

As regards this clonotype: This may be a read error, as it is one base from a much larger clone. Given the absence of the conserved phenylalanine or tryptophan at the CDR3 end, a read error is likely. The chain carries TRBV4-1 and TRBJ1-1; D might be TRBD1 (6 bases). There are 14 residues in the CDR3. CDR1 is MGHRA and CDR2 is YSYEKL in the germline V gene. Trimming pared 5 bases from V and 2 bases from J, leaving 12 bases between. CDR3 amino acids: CASSGRTVNTEAFV. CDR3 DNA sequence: TGCGCCAGCAGCGGTAGGACAGTTAACACTGAAGCTTTCGTT.

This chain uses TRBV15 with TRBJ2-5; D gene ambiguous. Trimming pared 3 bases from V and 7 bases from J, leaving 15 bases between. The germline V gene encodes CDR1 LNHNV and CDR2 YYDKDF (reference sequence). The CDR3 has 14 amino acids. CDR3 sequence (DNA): TGTGCCACCAGCAGCTGGGTTCTACCCGGGACCCAGTACTTC. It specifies CATSSWVLPGTQYF.

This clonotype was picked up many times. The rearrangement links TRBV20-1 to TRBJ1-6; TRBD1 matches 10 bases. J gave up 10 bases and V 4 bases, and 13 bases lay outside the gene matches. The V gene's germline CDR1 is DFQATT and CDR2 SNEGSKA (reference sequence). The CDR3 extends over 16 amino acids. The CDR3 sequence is CSATNWGTGEWSPLHF. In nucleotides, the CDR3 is TGCAGTGCTACCAACTGGGGGACAGGGGAGTGGTCACCCCTCCACTTT.

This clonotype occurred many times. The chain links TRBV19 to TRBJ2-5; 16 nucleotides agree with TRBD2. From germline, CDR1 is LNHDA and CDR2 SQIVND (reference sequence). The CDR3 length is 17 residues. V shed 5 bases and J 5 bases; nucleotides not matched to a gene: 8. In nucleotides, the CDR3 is TGTGCCAGTAGTCCGGCGGGACTAGCGGGAGGGAGGGAGACCCAGTACTTC. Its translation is CASSPAGLAGGRETQYF.

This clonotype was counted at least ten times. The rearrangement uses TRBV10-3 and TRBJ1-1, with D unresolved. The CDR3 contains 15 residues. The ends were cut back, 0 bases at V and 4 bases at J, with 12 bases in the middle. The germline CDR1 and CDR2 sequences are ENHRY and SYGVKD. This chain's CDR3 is CAISESHSLGTEAFF. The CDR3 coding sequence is TGTGCCATCAGTGAGTCGCACAGTTTGGGCACTGAAGCTTTCTTT.

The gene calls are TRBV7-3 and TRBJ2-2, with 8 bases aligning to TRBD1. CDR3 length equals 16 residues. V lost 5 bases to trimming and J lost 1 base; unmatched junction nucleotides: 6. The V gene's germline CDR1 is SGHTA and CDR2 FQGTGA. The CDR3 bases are TGTGCCAGCAGCGACCCAGGGGGCAGGAACACCGGGGAGCTGTTTTTT. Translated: CASSDPGGRNTGELFF.

The DNA for the CDR3 is TGTGCCAGCAGACAAGAGCGGGGTAGGTCCTACGAGCAGTACTTC. Protein sequence: CASRQERGRSYEQYF. The chain couples TRBV6-1 to TRBJ2-7; TRBD2 matches at 7 bases. V was clipped by 6 bases and J by 1 base; unmatched bases: 9. This CDR3 is 15 amino acids long. CDR1 is MNHNS, CDR2 SASEGT, per germline.

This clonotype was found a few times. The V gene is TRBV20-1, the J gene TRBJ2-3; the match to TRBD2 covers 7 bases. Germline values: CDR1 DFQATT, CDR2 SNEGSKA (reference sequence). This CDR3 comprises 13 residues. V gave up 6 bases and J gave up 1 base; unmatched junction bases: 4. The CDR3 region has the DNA TGCAGTGCGTGGGGGGGGGGCACAGATACGCAGTATTTT. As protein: CSAWGGGTDTQYF.

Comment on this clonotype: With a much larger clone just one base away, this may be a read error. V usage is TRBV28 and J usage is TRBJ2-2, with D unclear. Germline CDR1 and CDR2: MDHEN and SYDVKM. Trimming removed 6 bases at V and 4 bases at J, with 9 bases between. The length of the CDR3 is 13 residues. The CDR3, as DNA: TGTGCCAGCAGCCTGCCTAGCACCGGGGAGCTGTTTTTT. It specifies CASSLPSTGELFF. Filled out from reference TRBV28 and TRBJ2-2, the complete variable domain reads DVKVTQSSRYLVKRTGEKVFLECVQDMDHENMFWYRQDPGLGLRLIYFSYDVKMKEKGDIPEGYSVSREKKERFSLILESASTNQTSMYLCASSLPSTGELFFGEGSRLTVL.

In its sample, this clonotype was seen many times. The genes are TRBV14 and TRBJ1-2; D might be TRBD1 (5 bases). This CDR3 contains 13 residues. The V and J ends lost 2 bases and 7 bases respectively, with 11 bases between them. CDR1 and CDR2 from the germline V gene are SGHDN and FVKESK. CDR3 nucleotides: TGTGCCAGCAGCCAATATCAGGGTTCTGGCTACACCTTC. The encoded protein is CASSQYQGSGYTF. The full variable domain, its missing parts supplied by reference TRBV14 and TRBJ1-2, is EAGVTQFPSHSVIEKGQTVTLRCDPISGHDNLYWYRRVMGKEIKFLLHFVKESKQDESGMPNNRFLAERTGGTYSTLKVQPAELEDSGVYFCASSQYQGSGYTFGSGTRLTVV.

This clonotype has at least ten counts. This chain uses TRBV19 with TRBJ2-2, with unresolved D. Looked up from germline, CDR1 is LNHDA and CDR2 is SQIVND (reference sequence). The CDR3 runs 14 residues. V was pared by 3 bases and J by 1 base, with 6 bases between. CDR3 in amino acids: CASSILRNTGELFF. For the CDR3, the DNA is TGTGCCAGTAGTATTCTTAGGAACACCGGGGAGCTGTTTTTT. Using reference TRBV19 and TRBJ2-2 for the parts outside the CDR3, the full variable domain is DGGITQSPKYLFRKEGQNVTLSCEQNLNHDAMYWYRQDPGQGLRLIYYSQIVNDFQKGDIAEGYSVSREKKESFPLTVTSAQKNPTAFYLCASSILRNTGELFFGEGSRLTVL.

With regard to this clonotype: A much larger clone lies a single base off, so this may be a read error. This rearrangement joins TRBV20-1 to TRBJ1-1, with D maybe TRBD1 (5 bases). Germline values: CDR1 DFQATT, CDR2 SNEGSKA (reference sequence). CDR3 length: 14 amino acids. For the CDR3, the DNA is TGCAGTGCTAACCCGGGGGGGGTGAACACTGAAGCTCTCTTT. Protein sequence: CSANPGGVNTEALF.

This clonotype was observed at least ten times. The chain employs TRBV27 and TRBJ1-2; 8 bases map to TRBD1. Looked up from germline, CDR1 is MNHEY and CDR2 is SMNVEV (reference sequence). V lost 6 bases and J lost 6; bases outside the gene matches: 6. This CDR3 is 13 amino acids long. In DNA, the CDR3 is TGTGCCAGCAGAGACAGGGGATGGGATGGCTACACCTTC. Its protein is CASRDRGWDGYTF.

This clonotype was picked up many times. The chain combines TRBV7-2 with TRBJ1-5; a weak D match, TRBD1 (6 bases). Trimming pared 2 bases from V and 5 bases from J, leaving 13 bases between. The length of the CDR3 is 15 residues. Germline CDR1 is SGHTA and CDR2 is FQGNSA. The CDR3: CASSLSIQGYQPQHF. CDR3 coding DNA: TGTGCCAGCAGCTTATCAATACAGGGATATCAGCCCCAGCATTTT.

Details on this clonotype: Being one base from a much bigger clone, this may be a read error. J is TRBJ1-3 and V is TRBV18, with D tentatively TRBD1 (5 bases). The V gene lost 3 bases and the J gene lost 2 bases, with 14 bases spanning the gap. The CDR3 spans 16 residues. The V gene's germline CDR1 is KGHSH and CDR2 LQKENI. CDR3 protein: CASSPDSRSPGNTIYF. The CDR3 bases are TGTGCCAGCTCACCCGACAGTCGAAGCCCTGGAAACACCATATATTTT.

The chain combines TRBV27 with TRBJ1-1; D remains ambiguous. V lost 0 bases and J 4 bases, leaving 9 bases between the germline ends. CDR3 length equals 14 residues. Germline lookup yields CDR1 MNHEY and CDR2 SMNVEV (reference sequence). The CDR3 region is CASSLSVSGTEAFF. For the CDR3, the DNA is TGTGCCAGCAGTTTATCCGTTTCCGGCACTGAAGCTTTCTTT.

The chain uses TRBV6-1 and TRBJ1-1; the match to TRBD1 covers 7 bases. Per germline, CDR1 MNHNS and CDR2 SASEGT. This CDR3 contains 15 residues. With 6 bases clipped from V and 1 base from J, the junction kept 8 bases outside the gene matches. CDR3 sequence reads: CASSDRVRSNTEAFF. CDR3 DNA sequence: TGTGCCAGCAGCGACAGGGTACGGTCGAACACTGAAGCTTTCTTT.

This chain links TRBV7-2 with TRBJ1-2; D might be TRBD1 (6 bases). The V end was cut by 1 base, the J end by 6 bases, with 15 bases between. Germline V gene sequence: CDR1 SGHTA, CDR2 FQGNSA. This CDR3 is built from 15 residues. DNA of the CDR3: TGTGCCAGCAGCTTAGGGGGGGCCAGGGGTAATGGCTACACCTTC. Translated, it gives CASSLGGARGNGYTF.